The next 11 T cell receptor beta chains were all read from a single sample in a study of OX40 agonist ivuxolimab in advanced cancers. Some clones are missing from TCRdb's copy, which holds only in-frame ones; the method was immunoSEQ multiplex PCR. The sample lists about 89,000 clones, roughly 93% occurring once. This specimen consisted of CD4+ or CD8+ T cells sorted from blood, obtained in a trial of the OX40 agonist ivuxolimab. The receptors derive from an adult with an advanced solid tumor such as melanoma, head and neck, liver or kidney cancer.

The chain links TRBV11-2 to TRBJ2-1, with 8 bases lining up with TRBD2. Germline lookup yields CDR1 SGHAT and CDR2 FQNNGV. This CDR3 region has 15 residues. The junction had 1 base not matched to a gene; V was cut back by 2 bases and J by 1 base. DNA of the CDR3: TGTGCCAGCAGCTTAACTAGCGGTTCCTACAATGAGCAGTTCTTC. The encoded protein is CASSLTSGSYNEQFF.

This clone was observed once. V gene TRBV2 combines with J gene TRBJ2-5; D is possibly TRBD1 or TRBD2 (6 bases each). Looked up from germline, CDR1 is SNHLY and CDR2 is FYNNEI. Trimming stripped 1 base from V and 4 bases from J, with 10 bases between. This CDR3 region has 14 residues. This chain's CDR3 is CASSEVQGGETQYF. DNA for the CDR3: TGTGCCAGCAGTGAAGTACAGGGAGGAGAGACCCAGTACTTC.

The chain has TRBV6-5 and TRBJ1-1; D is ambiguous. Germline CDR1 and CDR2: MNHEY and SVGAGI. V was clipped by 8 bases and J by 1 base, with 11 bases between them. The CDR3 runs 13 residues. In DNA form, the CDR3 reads TGTGCCAGCTGCGTGACGAGGAACACTGAAGCTTTCTTT. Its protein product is CASCVTRNTEAFF.

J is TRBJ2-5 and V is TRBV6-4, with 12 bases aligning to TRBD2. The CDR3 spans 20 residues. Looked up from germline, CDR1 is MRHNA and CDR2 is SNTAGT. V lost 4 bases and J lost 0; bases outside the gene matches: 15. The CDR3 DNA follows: TGTGCCAGCAGTGCGCTAGCGGGAGGGCCTCGGGTGGATTACCAAGAGACCCAGTACTTC. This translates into CASSALAGGPRVDYQETQYF.

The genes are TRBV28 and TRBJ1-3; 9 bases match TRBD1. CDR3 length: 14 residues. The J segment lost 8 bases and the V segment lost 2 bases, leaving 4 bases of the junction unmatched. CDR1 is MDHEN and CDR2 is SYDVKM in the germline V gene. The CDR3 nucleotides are TGTGCCAGCAGTTTAAGGGACAGGGAATACACCATATATTTT. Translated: CASSLRDREYTIYF.

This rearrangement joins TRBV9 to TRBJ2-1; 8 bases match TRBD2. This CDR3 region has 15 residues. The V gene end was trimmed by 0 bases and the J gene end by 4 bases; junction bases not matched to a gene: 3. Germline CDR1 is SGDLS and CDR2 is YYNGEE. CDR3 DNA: TGTGCCAGCAGCGTAGATAGCGGGGAATACAATGAGCAGTTCTTC. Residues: CASSVDSGEYNEQFF.

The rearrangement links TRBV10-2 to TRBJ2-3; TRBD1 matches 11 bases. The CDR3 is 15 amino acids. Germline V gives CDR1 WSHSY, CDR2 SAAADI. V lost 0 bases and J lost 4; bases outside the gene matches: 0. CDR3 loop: CASSESGQGADTQYF. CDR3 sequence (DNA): TGCGCCAGCAGTGAGTCGGGACAGGGGGCAGATACGCAGTATTTT.

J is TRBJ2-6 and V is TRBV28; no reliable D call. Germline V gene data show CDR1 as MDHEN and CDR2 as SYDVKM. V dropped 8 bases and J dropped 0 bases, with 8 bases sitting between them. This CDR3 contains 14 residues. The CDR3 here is CASSALSGANVLTF. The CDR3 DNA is TGTGCCAGCTCTGCTCTCTCTGGGGCCAACGTCCTGACTTTC.

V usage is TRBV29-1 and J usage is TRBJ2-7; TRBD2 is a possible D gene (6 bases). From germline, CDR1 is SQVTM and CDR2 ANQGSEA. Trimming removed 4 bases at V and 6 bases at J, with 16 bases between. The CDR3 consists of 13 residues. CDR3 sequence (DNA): TGCAGCGTTGCCCCGGACTATGCGCTCGAGCAGTACTTC. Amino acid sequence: CSVAPDYALEQYF.

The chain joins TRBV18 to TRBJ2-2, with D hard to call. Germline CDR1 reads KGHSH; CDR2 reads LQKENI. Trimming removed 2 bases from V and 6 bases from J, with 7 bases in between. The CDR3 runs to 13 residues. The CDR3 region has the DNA TGTGCCAGCTCACCAGTTCCTTCCGGGGAGCTGTTTTTT. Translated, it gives CASSPVPSGELFF.

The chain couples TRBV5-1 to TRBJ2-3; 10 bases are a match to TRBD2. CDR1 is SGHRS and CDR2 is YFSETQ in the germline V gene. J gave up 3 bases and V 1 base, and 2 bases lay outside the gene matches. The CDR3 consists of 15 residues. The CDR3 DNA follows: TGCGCCAGCAGCTTGACTAGCGGGGTTACAGATACGCAGTATTTT. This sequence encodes CASSLTSGVTDTQYF.